These 24 T cell receptor beta chains came from one sample sequenced in a study of response to subunit inactivated influenza vaccine. MiXCR, run by TCRdb on the RT-PCR reads, gives a single entry per CDR3 protein. Found here are around 570,000 distinct CDR3 sequences, approximately 7.6% of them singletons; the top ten hold approximately 13%. Material: PBMCs from blood, obtained roughly 24 months after vaccination. These TCRs come from a man between 50 and 69 years old who received an inactivated influenza vaccine.

The chain has TRBV19 and TRBJ2-7; D might be TRBD1 (7 bases). Looked up from germline, CDR1 is LNHDA and CDR2 is SQIVND (reference sequence). V was pared by 5 bases and J by 5 bases, with 13 bases between. The CDR3 has 13 residues. The CDR3 spells CASSRQGGHEQYF. The CDR3 DNA is TGTGCCAGTAGTCGTCAGGGGGGCCACGAGCAGTACTTC.

There are a few counts of this clonotype. The chain carries TRBV7-2 and TRBJ2-1; D possibly uses TRBD1 or TRBD2 (5 bases each). Germline assignment: CDR1 SGHTA and CDR2 FQGNSA. The ends were cut back, 5 bases at V and 1 base at J, with 12 bases in the middle. This CDR3 comprises 15 residues. CDR3 DNA sequence: TGTGCCAGCAGCAATATTGGGGGTTCCTACAATGAGCAGTTCTTC. It yields the protein CASSNIGGSYNEQFF.

The chain employs TRBV7-9 and TRBJ1-2; a possible D gene is TRBD1 (5 bases). The CDR3 consists of 14 residues. Deletions cut 5 bases from V and 4 bases from J, with 14 bases between. Germline values: CDR1 SEHNR, CDR2 FQNEAQ (reference sequence). This chain's CDR3 is CASSPAGNGYGYTF. The CDR3 DNA is TGTGCCAGCAGCCCGGCAGGGAATGGCTATGGCTACACCTTC. Using reference TRBV7-9 and TRBJ1-2 for the parts outside the CDR3, the full variable domain is DTGVSQNPRHKITKRGQNVTFRCDPISEHNRLYWYRQTLGQGPEFLTYFQNEAQLEKSRLLSDRFSAERPKGSFSTLEIQRTEQGDSAMYLCASSPAGNGYGYTFGSGTRLTVV.

This clonotype appeared many times. V is TRBV7-2 and J is TRBJ2-2; TRBD1 is a possible D gene (5 bases). The CDR3 runs to 13 residues. The ends were cut back, 4 bases at V and 8 bases at J, with 11 bases in the middle. Germline CDR1 SGHTA, CDR2 FQGNSA. The chain's CDR3 is CASSSRQGGELFF. The CDR3 bases are TGTGCCAGCAGCTCGCGCCAGGGAGGGGAGCTGTTTTTT.

In this sample, this clonotype turned up many times. The chain is built from TRBV2 and TRBJ2-2; 10 bases map to TRBD2. V lost 6 bases, J lost 3 bases, and 4 bases stayed unmatched. Germline V gene data show CDR1 as SNHLY and CDR2 as FYNNEI. The CDR3 loop spans 15 amino acids. The CDR3 region has the DNA TGTGCCAGCAGGACGGGACTAGCGCACACCGGGGAGCTGTTTTTT. Translated: CASRTGLAHTGELFF.

This clonotype appeared a single time. The rearrangement links TRBV11-2 to TRBJ2-5; no definite D call. Trimming took 5 bases from V and 7 from J, leaving 14 bases between them. CDR1 and CDR2 (germline): SGHAT, FQNNGV. The CDR3 is 13 residues long. This CDR3 reads CASSPSVDGTQYF. In DNA, the CDR3 is TGTGCCAGCAGCCCCTCGGTGGATGGGACCCAGTACTTC. The whole variable domain, remainder taken from reference TRBV11-2 and TRBJ2-5, is EAGVAQSPRYKIIEKRQSVAFWCNPISGHATLYWYQQILGQGPKLLIQFQNNGVVDDSQLPKDRFSAERLKGVDSTLKIQPAKLEDSAVYLCASSPSVDGTQYFGPGTRLLVL.

For this clonotype: A much larger clone sits a single nucleotide away, making a read error possible. The chain combines TRBV20-1 with TRBJ2-1, with 11 bases matching TRBD2. J lost 8 bases, V lost 6 bases, and 6 bases had no gene match. Germline V gives CDR1 DFQATT, CDR2 SNEGSKA (reference sequence). The CDR3 sequence is 13 residues long. This CDR3 reads CSAAGLADYEQFF. The DNA for the CDR3 is TGCAGTGCCGCGGGACTAGCGGACTATGAGCAGTTCTTC.

This clonotype was detected ten times or more. This chain joins TRBV11-1 and TRBJ2-1, with D perhaps TRBD2 (6 bases). Germline CDR1 is SGHAT and CDR2 is FQDESV (reference sequence). The CDR3 covers 16 residues. V was clipped by 7 bases and J by 6 bases, with 22 bases between them. CDR3 nucleotide sequence: TGTGCCAGCAACAACAAGAAGACTAGTACGATCAATGAGCAGTTCTTC. This codes for CASNNKKTSTINEQFF. Complete variable domain (other parts from reference TRBV11-1 and TRBJ2-1): EAEVAQSPRYKITEKSQAVAFWCDPISGHATLYWYRQILGQGPELLVQFQDESVVDDSQLPKDRFSAERLKGVDSTLKIQPAELGDSAMYLCASNNKKTSTINEQFFGPGTRLTVL.

The chain carries TRBV10-3 and TRBJ2-1, with 9 bases lining up with TRBD1. Germline-derived CDR1 and CDR2 are ENHRY and SYGVKD. V shed 3 bases and J 5 bases; nucleotides not matched to a gene: 5. CDR3 length: 15 residues. As DNA, the CDR3 is TGTGCCATCAGTGACCCGGGGACAGGGAACAATGAGCAGTTCTTC. Residues: CAISDPGTGNNEQFF.

This clonotype was observed a few times. The genes are TRBV5-1 and TRBJ1-3; TRBD1 is a possible D gene (5 bases). Trimming cost V 0 bases and J 1 base, with 14 bases left between them. CDR3 length: 17 amino acids. The germline V gene encodes CDR1 SGHRS and CDR2 YFSETQ. In nucleotides, the CDR3 is TGCGCCAGCAGCTTGGACAACGCCCCAGGGTCTGGAAACACCATATATTTT. It specifies CASSLDNAPGSGNTIYF.

The rearrangement joins TRBV7-9 to TRBJ2-2; no clear D. Germline V lookup: CDR1 SEHNR, CDR2 FQNEAQ (reference sequence). Trimming pared 3 bases from V and 3 bases from J, leaving 5 bases between. This CDR3 comprises 13 residues. The CDR3 coding sequence is TGTGCCAGCAGCTTTAAATACACCGGGGAGCTGTTTTTT. Translation: CASSFKYTGELFF.

This clonotype turned up a few times. This chain connects TRBV27 to TRBJ2-2; possibly TRBD1 or TRBD2 for D (6 bases each). V was cut by 2 bases and J by 6 bases, with 16 bases left in between. The CDR3 has 16 residues. Germline CDR1 is MNHEY and CDR2 is SMNVEV (reference sequence). CDR3 amino acids: CASSLIGSEGAGELFF. DNA of the CDR3: TGTGCCAGCAGTTTAATCGGCTCGGAGGGGGCCGGGGAGCTGTTTTTT.

The sample holds many counts of this clonotype. V is TRBV5-1 and J is TRBJ1-5; weak D call: TRBD1 (6 bases). This CDR3 is 14 amino acids long. V was trimmed by 4 bases and J by 4 bases, leaving 12 bases between them. Germline V CDR1 and CDR2: SGHRS, YFSETQ. The CDR3 nucleotides read TGCGCCAGCAGCCCGGACAGCCTGAATCAGCCCCAGCATTTT. The encoded protein is CASSPDSLNQPQHF.

This clonotype has only a few counts. This sequence joins TRBV24-1 and TRBJ2-1; D remains unclear. CDR3 length equals 13 residues. V lost 0 bases and J 9 bases, leaving 8 bases between the germline ends. Germline-derived CDR1 and CDR2 are KGHDR and SFDVKD. DNA of the CDR3: TGTGCCACCAGTGATTTGCTGCGTGGTGAGCAGTTCTTC. Its translation is CATSDLLRGEQFF.

This rearrangement joins TRBV10-3 to TRBJ1-6; D is possibly TRBD1 (6 bases). The length of the CDR3 is 13 residues. Trimming cost V 6 bases and J 9 bases, with 12 bases left between them. Germline CDR1 and CDR2: ENHRY and SYGVKD. Written as DNA, the CDR3 is TGTGCCATCAGCCGACAGGAACTTTCACCCCTCCACTTT. It specifies CAISRQELSPLHF.

The CDR3 DNA is TGCAGCGTTGAACCGGGAGGCTCCTACAATGAGCAGTTCTTC. Translation: CSVEPGGSYNEQFF. This rearrangement joins TRBV29-1 to TRBJ2-1; 7 bases are a match to TRBD2. V shed 2 bases and J 0 bases; nucleotides not matched to a gene: 1. The CDR3 length is 14 residues. Germline V gene data show CDR1 as SQVTM and CDR2 as ANQGSEA.

The J gene is TRBJ1-2, the V gene TRBV12-3 or TRBV12-4, with D maybe TRBD1 (6 bases). V lost 6 bases and J 0 bases, leaving 14 bases between the germline ends. This CDR3 contains 15 residues. Written as DNA, the CDR3 is TGTGCCAGCAGATCGGGGGCCTTATCTAACTATGGCTACACCTTC. Amino acid sequence: CASRSGALSNYGYTF.

V gene TRBV5-1 combines with J gene TRBJ2-7; 10 bases agree with TRBD2. The CDR3 is made up of 14 amino acids. V shed 4 bases and J 1 base; nucleotides not matched to a gene: 2. Germline lookup yields CDR1 SGHRS and CDR2 YFSETQ. CDR3 amino acids: CASSISGRSYEQYF. CDR3 bases: TGCGCCAGCAGCATTAGCGGGAGGTCCTACGAGCAGTACTTC.

The chain has TRBV7-2 and TRBJ2-3, with D perhaps matching TRBD2 (5 bases). V was clipped by 0 bases and J by 7 bases, with 17 bases between them. This CDR3 spans 16 amino acids. Germline values: CDR1 SGHTA, CDR2 FQGNSA. CDR3 sequence (DNA): TGTGCCAGCAGCTTAGCGTTTGCGGCTAGCCCGAATACGCAGTATTTT. This gives the protein CASSLAFAASPNTQYF.

This clonotype has at least ten counts. V gene TRBV20-1 combines with J gene TRBJ2-2; D unresolved. This CDR3 has 13 amino acids. Trimming shortened V by 0 bases and J by 1 base, and 3 bases separated the two germline ends. The germline V gene has CDR1 DFQATT and CDR2 SNEGSKA (reference sequence). The CDR3 loop reads CSARDGNTGELFF. The CDR3 DNA reads as TGCAGTGCTAGAGACGGGAACACCGGGGAGCTGTTTTTT.

V and J are TRBV5-1 and TRBJ2-5, with 7 nucleotides matching TRBD1. CDR1 SGHRS and CDR2 YFSETQ come from the germline V gene. V trimming: 0 bases; J trimming: 5 bases; junction bases outside the gene matches: 7. The CDR3 has 15 residues. CDR3 loop: CASSLGQGIRETQYF. For the CDR3, the DNA is TGCGCCAGCAGCTTGGGACAGGGAATAAGGGAGACCCAGTACTTC.

This clonotype was observed a handful of times. The chain joins TRBV24-1 to TRBJ2-1; the D gene could be TRBD1 or TRBD2 (6 bases each). Between the trimmed V and J ends, which lost 0 bases and 12 bases, there was a span of 8 bases. The CDR3 is 12 residues long. Germline lookup yields CDR1 KGHDR and CDR2 SFDVKD. The CDR3 region is CATSDLEGGQFF. The CDR3 coding sequence is TGTGCCACCAGTGATTTGGAGGGGGGGCAGTTCTTC.

The chain employs TRBV12-3 or TRBV12-4 and TRBJ1-4; D is unclear. The ends were cut back, 4 bases at V and 6 bases at J, with 9 bases in the middle. The CDR3 consists of 13 residues. CDR3 nucleotides: TGTGCCAGCAGTTCATACACCTATGAAAAACTGTTTTTT. Its protein is CASSSYTYEKLFF.

This clonotype was seen many times. The chain combines TRBV12-3 or TRBV12-4 with TRBJ1-1; 8 nucleotides align to TRBD1. This CDR3 region has 14 residues. V gave up 6 bases and J gave up 5 bases; unmatched junction bases: 8. CDR3 bases: TGTGCCAGCAGACCTGGACAGGGCGATACTGAAGCTTTCTTT. This gives the protein CASRPGQGDTEAFF.